Listed below are T cell receptor beta chains from one sample, sequenced in a study of T cells after yellow fever vaccination. Via MiXCR, TCRdb re-called the 5' RACE reads, giving one row per CDR3 protein. This table has fewer than 150,000 distinct CDR3 sequences, roughly 8.2% appearing once. Sequenced here: CD4+ T cells sorted from PBMCs, sampled 5 days after the yellow fever booster vaccination. Receptor source: a man younger than 40 who received the YFV17D yellow fever vaccine. Each CDR3 is given with its conserved first and last residue. The order of the fields is J gene, D gene, V gene, CDR3 length, clone size, CDR3 protein, CDR3 DNA. D genes are given only for firm matches. A clone size is listed for some rows: how often the clone was seen (once, few, many), or a class if it is expanded.

j_call: TRBJ2-5
d_call: TRBD1
v_call: TRBV6-5
cdr3_length: 14
clone_size: many
cdr3_aa: CASSNPTGSETQYF
cdr3_nt: TGTGCCAGCAGTAACCCGACAGGGTCGGAGACCCAGTACTTC

j_call: TRBJ2-5
d_call: -
v_call: TRBV20-1
cdr3_length: 12
clone_size: many
cdr3_aa: CSARPLEETQYF
cdr3_nt: TGCAGTGCTAGACCCCTGGAGGAGACCCAGTACTTC

j_call: TRBJ1-2
d_call: -
v_call: TRBV25-1
cdr3_length: 14
clone_size: few
cdr3_aa: CASSDQSLARGYTF
cdr3_nt: TGTGCCAGCAGTGATCAGAGTCTGGCCCGCGGCTACACCTTC

j_call: TRBJ2-7
d_call: -
v_call: TRBV25-1
cdr3_length: 14
clone_size: many
cdr3_aa: CAPPLHRGSSEQYF
cdr3_nt: TGTGCCCCTCCGCTTCATCGTGGCAGCTCCGAGCAGTACTTC

j_call: TRBJ2-3
d_call: -
v_call: TRBV12-3/TRBV12-4
cdr3_length: 15
clone_size: many
cdr3_aa: CASIRRGGGTDTQYF
cdr3_nt: TGTGCCAGCATTCGGAGGGGAGGGGGGACAGATACGCAGTATTTT

j_call: TRBJ2-3
d_call: -
v_call: TRBV30
cdr3_length: 11
clone_size: -
cdr3_aa: CAWSTSDTQYF
cdr3_nt: TGTGCCTGGAGTACATCAGATACGCAGTATTTT

j_call: TRBJ2-5
d_call: TRBD1
v_call: TRBV24-1
cdr3_length: 16
clone_size: many
cdr3_aa: CATSDRTGTLTETQYF
cdr3_nt: TGTGCCACCAGTGACCGGACAGGGACCCTGACCGAGACCCAGTACTTC

j_call: TRBJ2-5
d_call: -
v_call: TRBV25-1
cdr3_length: 14
clone_size: few
cdr3_aa: CASSSQWGQETQYF
cdr3_nt: TGTGCCAGCAGTTCCCAGTGGGGCCAAGAGACCCAGTACTTC

j_call: TRBJ1-2
d_call: -
v_call: TRBV20-1
cdr3_length: 13
clone_size: many
cdr3_aa: CSATPGTDYGYTF
cdr3_nt: TGCAGTGCTACCCCGGGGACCGACTATGGCTACACCTTC

j_call: TRBJ2-7
d_call: TRBD2
v_call: TRBV5-1
cdr3_length: 13
clone_size: many
cdr3_aa: CASRGDGPYEQYF
cdr3_nt: TGCGCCAGCCGGGGGGACGGTCCCTACGAGCAGTACTTC

j_call: TRBJ1-1
d_call: -
v_call: TRBV6-4
cdr3_length: 13
clone_size: many
cdr3_aa: CASSVTWNTEAFF
cdr3_nt: TGTGCCAGCAGCGTGACATGGAACACTGAAGCTTTCTTT

j_call: TRBJ2-1
d_call: TRBD1
v_call: TRBV5-1
cdr3_length: 16
clone_size: many
cdr3_aa: CASSLSSGTGYNEQFF
cdr3_nt: TGCGCCAGCAGCCTCTCTTCCGGGACAGGCTACAATGAGCAGTTCTTC

j_call: TRBJ2-7
d_call: TRBD2
v_call: TRBV12-3/TRBV12-4
cdr3_length: 15
clone_size: many
cdr3_aa: CASSFPGLATYEQYF
cdr3_nt: TGTGCCAGCAGTTTCCCGGGACTAGCGACCTACGAGCAGTACTTC

j_call: TRBJ2-3
d_call: -
v_call: TRBV6-4
cdr3_length: 13
clone_size: many
cdr3_aa: CASRGTATDTQYF
cdr3_nt: TGTGCCAGCAGAGGGACGGCCACAGATACGCAGTATTTT

j_call: TRBJ2-3
d_call: -
v_call: TRBV25-1
cdr3_length: 16
clone_size: few
cdr3_aa: CASSEEAVTSTDTQYF
cdr3_nt: TGTGCCAGCAGTGAAGAAGCGGTTACTAGCACAGATACGCAGTATTTT

j_call: TRBJ2-1
d_call: TRBD2
v_call: TRBV11-2
cdr3_length: 18
clone_size: many
cdr3_aa: CASSRVGGLAGGENEQFF
cdr3_nt: TGTGCCAGCAGCCGTGTCGGAGGGCTAGCGGGAGGGGAAAATGAGCAGTTCTTC

j_call: TRBJ1-3
d_call: -
v_call: TRBV27
cdr3_length: 14
clone_size: many
cdr3_aa: CASSPRDRGNTIYF
cdr3_nt: TGTGCCAGCAGTCCCCGCGACAGGGGAAACACCATATATTTT

j_call: TRBJ2-3
d_call: TRBD2
v_call: TRBV4-3
cdr3_length: 16
clone_size: many
cdr3_aa: CASSQDIAGVADTQYF
cdr3_nt: TGCGCCAGCAGCCAAGATATAGCGGGAGTCGCAGATACGCAGTATTTT

j_call: TRBJ1-1
d_call: -
v_call: TRBV7-9
cdr3_length: 13
clone_size: -
cdr3_aa: CATDLGGNTEAFF
cdr3_nt: TGTGCCACCGACTTAGGGGGGAACACTGAAGCTTTCTTT

j_call: TRBJ2-7
d_call: TRBD1
v_call: TRBV29-1
cdr3_length: 13
clone_size: many
cdr3_aa: CSVEWTGVYEQYF
cdr3_nt: TGCAGCGTTGAATGGACAGGGGTTTACGAGCAGTACTTC

j_call: TRBJ2-5
d_call: -
v_call: TRBV5-6
cdr3_length: 13
clone_size: medium-sized
cdr3_aa: CASSFGGQKTQYF
cdr3_nt: TGTGCCAGCAGCTTTGGCGGGCAAAAGACCCAGTACTTC

j_call: TRBJ2-5
d_call: -
v_call: TRBV19
cdr3_length: 13
clone_size: many
cdr3_aa: CASKAGTQETQYF
cdr3_nt: TGTGCCAGCAAAGCCGGGACCCAAGAGACCCAGTACTTC

j_call: TRBJ2-5
d_call: -
v_call: TRBV5-4
cdr3_length: 14
clone_size: -
cdr3_aa: CASSTGTYQETQYF
cdr3_nt: TGTGCCAGCAGCACCGGGACGTATCAAGAGACCCAGTACTTC

j_call: TRBJ2-1
d_call: -
v_call: TRBV20-1
cdr3_length: 14
clone_size: many
cdr3_aa: CSAILNPAAVEQFF
cdr3_nt: TGCAGTGCTATACTCAACCCCGCGGCGGTCGAGCAGTTCTTC

j_call: TRBJ2-2
d_call: -
v_call: TRBV30
cdr3_length: 13
clone_size: many
cdr3_aa: CAWSFWVNRELFF
cdr3_nt: TGTGCCTGGAGTTTTTGGGTTAACAGGGAGCTGTTTTTT

j_call: TRBJ2-2
d_call: -
v_call: TRBV12-3/TRBV12-4
cdr3_length: 15
clone_size: many
cdr3_aa: CASRGQSTNTGELFF
cdr3_nt: TGTGCCAGCCGGGGGCAAAGTACGAACACCGGGGAGCTGTTTTTT

j_call: TRBJ2-1
d_call: TRBD2
v_call: TRBV27
cdr3_length: 15
clone_size: many
cdr3_aa: CASSPRTSGYNEQFF
cdr3_nt: TGTGCCAGCAGTCCCCGGACTAGCGGGTACAATGAGCAGTTCTTC

j_call: TRBJ1-5
d_call: -
v_call: TRBV10-2
cdr3_length: 15
clone_size: many
cdr3_aa: CASRDNQRGNQPQHF
cdr3_nt: TGCGCCAGCCGGGACAACCAACGGGGCAATCAGCCCCAGCATTTT

j_call: TRBJ2-5
d_call: -
v_call: TRBV7-2
cdr3_length: 15
clone_size: many
cdr3_aa: CASSPSIGGYETQYF
cdr3_nt: TGTGCCAGCAGCCCATCCATAGGGGGGTATGAGACCCAGTACTTC

j_call: TRBJ2-7
d_call: -
v_call: TRBV9
cdr3_length: 14
clone_size: many
cdr3_aa: CASSVTDIAYEQYF
cdr3_nt: TGTGCCAGCAGCGTAACGGACATTGCCTACGAGCAGTACTTC

j_call: TRBJ2-1
d_call: -
v_call: TRBV12-3/TRBV12-4
cdr3_length: 15
clone_size: many
cdr3_aa: CASRPKRASYNEQFF
cdr3_nt: TGTGCCAGCAGGCCCAAGAGGGCCTCCTACAATGAGCAGTTCTTC

j_call: TRBJ1-5
d_call: -
v_call: TRBV7-2
cdr3_length: 13
clone_size: many
cdr3_aa: CASSREGSQPQHF
cdr3_nt: TGTGCCAGCTCTAGGGAGGGAAGTCAGCCCCAGCATTTT

j_call: TRBJ1-4
d_call: -
v_call: TRBV29-1
cdr3_length: 13
clone_size: -
cdr3_aa: CSVDGGTNEKLFF
cdr3_nt: TGCAGCGTTGACGGGGGGACTAATGAAAAACTGTTTTTT

j_call: TRBJ2-5
d_call: -
v_call: TRBV12-3/TRBV12-4
cdr3_length: 13
clone_size: many
cdr3_aa: CASSRLIEETQYF
cdr3_nt: TGTGCCAGCAGTCGCCTTATCGAAGAGACCCAGTACTTC

j_call: TRBJ2-3
d_call: -
v_call: TRBV4-3
cdr3_length: 13
clone_size: many
cdr3_aa: CASSQAITDTQYF
cdr3_nt: TGCGCCAGCAGCCAAGCCATCACAGATACGCAGTATTTT

j_call: TRBJ2-1
d_call: -
v_call: TRBV10-3
cdr3_length: 13
clone_size: few
cdr3_aa: CAIAGSPGNEQFF
cdr3_nt: TGTGCCATCGCAGGGAGTCCTGGGAATGAGCAGTTCTTC

j_call: TRBJ2-1
d_call: TRBD1
v_call: TRBV20-1
cdr3_length: 16
clone_size: many
cdr3_aa: CSARVQGQGGNREQFF
cdr3_nt: TGCAGTGCTAGAGTTCAGGGACAGGGGGGGAATCGGGAGCAGTTCTTC

j_call: TRBJ2-1
d_call: TRBD2
v_call: TRBV13
cdr3_length: 15
clone_size: many
cdr3_aa: CASSPTSGYYNEQFF
cdr3_nt: TGTGCCAGCAGCCCTACTAGCGGATATTACAATGAGCAGTTCTTC

j_call: TRBJ2-1
d_call: TRBD2
v_call: TRBV6-4
cdr3_length: 17
clone_size: many
cdr3_aa: CASSPLLAPSSYNEQFF
cdr3_nt: TGTGCCAGCAGTCCTTTACTAGCGCCGAGCTCCTACAATGAGCAGTTCTTC

j_call: TRBJ2-3
d_call: -
v_call: TRBV9
cdr3_length: 14
clone_size: many
cdr3_aa: CASSVDTGTDTQYF
cdr3_nt: TGTGCCAGCAGCGTAGATACCGGCACAGATACGCAGTATTTT

j_call: TRBJ2-7
d_call: -
v_call: TRBV6-2/TRBV6-3
cdr3_length: 15
clone_size: many
cdr3_aa: CASSYSAGSSYEQYF
cdr3_nt: TGTGCCAGCAGTTACTCGGCGGGCAGCTCCTACGAGCAGTACTTC

j_call: TRBJ1-2
d_call: TRBD1
v_call: TRBV20-1
cdr3_length: 14
clone_size: many
cdr3_aa: CSVTSRGLGYGYTF
cdr3_nt: TGCAGTGTCACTTCCAGGGGGCTGGGCTATGGCTACACCTTC

j_call: TRBJ1-2
d_call: -
v_call: TRBV7-2
cdr3_length: 13
clone_size: few
cdr3_aa: CASSLAGDPGYTF
cdr3_nt: TGTGCCAGCAGCTTAGCGGGGGACCCTGGCTACACCTTC

j_call: TRBJ2-7
d_call: -
v_call: TRBV7-2
cdr3_length: 14
clone_size: many
cdr3_aa: CASSQNPTGHEQYF
cdr3_nt: TGTGCCAGCAGCCAAAATCCAACGGGGCACGAGCAGTACTTC

j_call: TRBJ2-2
d_call: -
v_call: TRBV20-1
cdr3_length: 15
clone_size: many
cdr3_aa: CSARDETRVSGELFF
cdr3_nt: TGCAGTGCTAGAGATGAGACTCGGGTATCCGGGGAGCTGTTTTTT

j_call: TRBJ2-1
d_call: -
v_call: TRBV11-2
cdr3_length: 14
clone_size: -
cdr3_aa: CASSAFGAYNEQFF
cdr3_nt: TGTGCCAGCAGCGCCTTCGGCGCCTACAATGAGCAGTTCTTC

j_call: TRBJ2-5
d_call: -
v_call: TRBV12-3/TRBV12-4
cdr3_length: 14
clone_size: many
cdr3_aa: CASSLNSGQETQYF
cdr3_nt: TGTGCCAGCAGTTTAAATAGCGGCCAAGAGACCCAGTACTTC

j_call: TRBJ1-5
d_call: -
v_call: TRBV19
cdr3_length: 15
clone_size: many
cdr3_aa: CASSSTGLSNQPQHF
cdr3_nt: TGTGCCAGTAGTTCGACAGGACTAAGCAATCAGCCCCAGCATTTT

j_call: TRBJ2-3
d_call: -
v_call: TRBV3-1
cdr3_length: 15
clone_size: -
cdr3_aa: CASTYRGPSTHTQYF
cdr3_nt: TGTGCCAGCACCTACCGGGGCCCTTCGACACATACGCAGTATTTT